These T cell receptor beta chains were read from a single sample in a study of OX40 agonist ivuxolimab in advanced cancers. TCRdb's table, derived via immunoSEQ multiplex PCR, lists solely in-frame clones and lacks some. The data hold just under 65,000 clones, with 91% observed a single time. Sequencing was performed on CD4+ or CD8+ T cells sorted from blood, taken in a trial of the OX40 agonist ivuxolimab. These receptors were taken from an adult with an advanced solid tumor such as melanoma, head and neck, liver or kidney cancer. The CDR3 runs from the conserved cysteine through the conserved F or W. The D gene is left open where the match is weak. Rows give clone size only sometimes, using once, few, many, or a class for an expanded clone.

.,TRBV10-3,TRBJ2-7,.,TGTGCCATCAGTGAAGGTCGGGGCATGGCTAGGGAGCAGTACTTC,CAISEGRGMAREQYF
.,TRBV27,TRBJ2-4,.,TGTGCCAGCAGTCCCCGGGCCTCGATTCCGGCCACAAGTAACATTCAGTACTTC,CASSPRASIPATSNIQYF
TRBD1,TRBV30,TRBJ2-6,.,TGTGCCTGGAGGGACAGGATGAGACTCTCTGGGGCCAACGTCCTGACTTTC,CAWRDRMRLSGANVLTF
TRBD2,TRBV27,TRBJ2-7,.,TGTGCCAGCAGTTTAAATTCCCCTGTAATCGGGAGGGCCTACGAGCAGTACTTC,CASSLNSPVIGRAYEQYF
.,TRBV4-1,TRBJ1-1,.,TGCGCCAGCAGCCAAGCCCGGGGGTTGAACACTGAAGCTTTCTTT,CASSQARGLNTEAFF
.,TRBV5-1,TRBJ1-1,.,TGCGCCAGCAGCTCCTCCTCCAACCTACAGGGTTACACTGAAGCTTTCTTT,CASSSSSNLQGYTEAFF
TRBD1,TRBV5-1,TRBJ2-3,.,TGCGCCAGCAGTACAGGGGAAGATACGCAGTATTTT,CASSTGEDTQYF
.,TRBV7-2,TRBJ1-1,.,TGTGCCAGCAGCCGTCCAGGGCCGAACACTGAAGCTTTCTTT,CASSRPGPNTEAFF
.,TRBV18,TRBJ2-6,.,TGTGCCAGCTCCCCATCGTCCGTGGGCTCTGGGGCCAACGTCCTGACTTTC,CASSPSSVGSGANVLTF
TRBD1,TRBV14,TRBJ1-4,once,TGTGCCAGCAGCCGATTTGGGACAGGGCGGAGTGAAAAACTGTTTTTT,CASSRFGTGRSEKLFF
TRBD2,TRBV6-5,TRBJ2-5,.,TGTGCCAGCAGTTTAGCGGGAGTAGAGACCCAGTACTTC,CASSLAGVETQYF
.,TRBV28,TRBJ1-5,.,TGTGCCAGCAGTAACGGGTTAAGCAATCAGCCCCAGCATTTT,CASSNGLSNQPQHF
.,TRBV7-9,TRBJ2-5,.,TGTGCCAGCAGCTTATTGCCGGGGGCGCGTGAGACCCAGTACTTC,CASSLLPGARETQYF
TRBD2,TRBV15,TRBJ2-1,once,TGTGCCACCAGCGGCGGGAGGACGTACAATGAGCAGTTCTTC,CATSGGRTYNEQFF
.,TRBV5-1,TRBJ2-5,.,TGCGCCAGCAGCTCCGGGGCTCAAGAGACCCAGTACTTC,CASSSGAQETQYF
TRBD2,TRBV14,TRBJ2-7,.,TGTGCCAGCAGCCAAGATCTGGCGGGAGCCTACGAGCAGTACTTC,CASSQDLAGAYEQYF
.,TRBV11-2,TRBJ1-1,.,TGTGCCAGCAGCTATACAGGGTCCACTGAAGCTTTCTTT,CASSYTGSTEAFF
TRBD1,TRBV28,TRBJ1-1,few,TGTGCCAGCAGGGGACAGGGCGTCACTGAAGCTTTCTTT,CASRGQGVTEAFF
.,TRBV27,TRBJ1-1,.,TGTGCCAGCAGTATTACAGCTTACGGTATGAACACTGAAGCTTTCTTT,CASSITAYGMNTEAFF
TRBD2,TRBV27,TRBJ2-7,once,TGTGCCAGCAGTCGCAGGCCTAGCGGGAGCTCTGCGACCTACGAGCAGTACTTC,CASSRRPSGSSATYEQYF
TRBD2,TRBV9,TRBJ2-2,.,TGTGCCAGCAGCGTAGTAGTACTAGCGGGAGAAGTCGGGGAGCTGTTTTTT,CASSVVVLAGEVGELFF
TRBD2,TRBV5-1,TRBJ2-3,.,TGCGCCAGCAGTGGGACTAGCGGGGTCCACACAGATACGCAGTATTTT,CASSGTSGVHTDTQYF
.,TRBV11-2,TRBJ1-5,.,TGTGCCAGCAGTAATAGTGGAAGAAAAGGGGTCCAGCCCCAGCATTTT,CASSNSGRKGVQPQHF
.,TRBV19,TRBJ1-4,.,TGTGCCAGTAACTCCTACGTTGGATATAATGAAAAACTGTTTTTT,CASNSYVGYNEKLFF
.,TRBV25-1,TRBJ1-5,.,TGTGCCAGCAGTGAATCAGGGAATGGCAATCAGCCCCAGCATTTT,CASSESGNGNQPQHF
.,TRBV6-5,TRBJ1-2,.,TGTGCCAGCAGTTACTCGAACGGGTACTATGGCTACACCTTC,CASSYSNGYYGYTF
.,TRBV28,TRBJ2-7,.,TGTGCCAGCAGTTTAATAGACTACGAGCAGTACTTC,CASSLIDYEQYF
TRBD1,TRBV9,TRBJ2-7,.,TGTGCCAGCAGCCTCCGGGACAGGGTTAACGAGCAGTACTTC,CASSLRDRVNEQYF
.,TRBV29-1,TRBJ2-7,.,TGCAGCGTTTCCCCGGGACTGGAGCCCTACGAGCAGTACTTC,CSVSPGLEPYEQYF
.,TRBV23-1,TRBJ2-1,.,TGCGCCAGCAGTCTACCGGGGGCGTTATTCCATGAGCAGTTCTTC,CASSLPGALFHEQFF
.,TRBV5-1,TRBJ1-3,.,TGCGCCAGCAGGGCAGGAGGAGTTGGAAACACCATATATTTT,CASRAGGVGNTIYF
.,TRBV5-4,TRBJ2-1,.,TGTGCCAGCAGCTTTGAAGGGGTCAATGAGCAGTTCTTC,CASSFEGVNEQFF